A selection of T cell receptor beta chains follows, all from one sample in a study of T cells after yellow fever vaccination. TCRdb itself ran the 5' RACE reads through MiXCR, one entry per CDR3 protein. This sample carries 550,000 to 750,000 distinct CDR3 sequences, roughly 13% of them seen once, and the ten largest clones take about 14%. The sequencing here drew on PBMCs, taken on the day of the yellow fever booster vaccination. The receptors stem from a man under 40 who received the YFV17D yellow fever vaccine. Both conserved end residues are part of each CDR3. D genes are given only for firm matches. Clone size, where shown, is once, few, many, or a class for clones that have expanded.

>TRBV5-4|-|TRBJ2-5|TRBD2
TGTGCCAGCAGCCCCGCTGGGACTAGCGGTCGACAAGAGACCCAGTACTTC
CASSPAGTSGRQETQYF
>TRBV25-1|-|TRBJ1-4|-
TGTGCCAGCAGTTTCGGGGGTGCTAATGAAAAACTGTTTTTT
CASSFGGANEKLFF
>TRBV4-2|-|TRBJ2-1|-
TGTGCCAGCAGCCAAGGGCGGCTAGCTGACAATGAGCAGTTCTTC
CASSQGRLADNEQFF
>TRBV4-3|-|TRBJ2-3|TRBD2
TGCGCCAGCAGCCTTTTAGCGGGAGCGGCAGATACGCAGTATTTT
CASSLLAGAADTQYF
>TRBV30|-|TRBJ2-3|-
TGTGCCCGCCAGACCACTACCCCGCGTTCAACGCAGTATTTT
CARQTTTPRSTQYF
>TRBV20-1|many|TRBJ2-3|-
TGCAGTGCCACGATAGATACGCAGTATTTT
CSATIDTQYF
>TRBV19|few|TRBJ2-7|TRBD1
TGTGCCAGTAGTACAACGACAGGGAACGAGCAGTACTTC
CASSTTTGNEQYF
>TRBV10-1|few|TRBJ2-3|-
TGCGCCAGCAGTGAGTCGGGATCGGATACGCAGTATTTT
CASSESGSDTQYF
>TRBV12-3/TRBV12-4|-|TRBJ2-2|TRBD2
TGTGCCAGCCTTAGCGGGAGCGGAACCGGGGAGCTGTTTTTT
CASLSGSGTGELFF
>TRBV5-1|-|TRBJ1-1|-
TGCGCCAGCAGGGGGGTGGTGGTTGGGAACACTGAAGCTTTCTTT
CASRGVVVGNTEAFF
>TRBV5-1|-|TRBJ2-1|-
TGCGCCAGCAGTATCCAGCGGAGCTCCTACAATGAGCAGTTCTTC
CASSIQRSSYNEQFF
>TRBV15|few|TRBJ2-7|TRBD1
TGTGCCACCAGCAGAGATGTGGGACAGGGCACCTACGAGCAGTACTTC
CATSRDVGQGTYEQYF
>TRBV20-1|few|TRBJ2-7|-
TGCAGTGCGGCCTCGCGAGCCTACGAGCAGTACTTC
CSAASRAYEQYF
>TRBV28|few|TRBJ2-1|-
TGTGCCAGCAGCCCCAATACTTCCCCCTACAATGAGCAGTTCTTC
CASSPNTSPYNEQFF
>TRBV14|-|TRBJ2-2|-
TGTGCCAGCAGCCAAACTATCAACACCGGGGAGCTGTTTTTT
CASSQTINTGELFF
>TRBV10-3|-|TRBJ2-7|TRBD2
TGTGCCATCAGCCCTGAGGGCGGGAGGAGGTACGAGCAGTACTTC
CAISPEGGRRYEQYF